This is a list of T cell receptor beta chains from one sample in a study of vaccination and CD4 T cells after COVID-19. For these receptors, no antigen is known. TCRdb reprocessed the PCR reads with MiXCR, giving one entry per CDR3 protein. The data hold some 7,000 distinct CDR3 sequences, with 25% to 30% observed a single time. The specimen was CD4+ T cells from blood, cultured in vitro. All receptors come from a human donor in good health. Each CDR3 is given with its conserved first and last residue. Fields, in order: clone size, V gene, CDR3 protein. Clone size is given for some rows only: seen once, a few or many times, or a class if the clone is expanded.

clone_size: -
v_call: TRBV2
cdr3_aa: CASRKGDSGNTIYF

clone_size: -
v_call: TRBV15
cdr3_aa: CASSPGGPAKNIQYF

clone_size: -
v_call: TRBV6-4
cdr3_aa: CASSDSSGEASRMKQFF

clone_size: -
v_call: TRBV15
cdr3_aa: CATSRGQKQGSYGYTF

clone_size: -
v_call: TRBV2
cdr3_aa: CASSEQRASEAFF

clone_size: medium-sized
v_call: TRBV7-8
cdr3_aa: CASSSYTDTQYF

clone_size: -
v_call: TRBV20-1
cdr3_aa: CSARAGQTYYGYTF

clone_size: few
v_call: TRBV6-1
cdr3_aa: CASSELAVGDTQYF

clone_size: few
v_call: TRBV14
cdr3_aa: CASSPGISYGYTF

clone_size: few
v_call: TRBV7-3
cdr3_aa: CASSPGTQETQYF

clone_size: -
v_call: TRBV6-1
cdr3_aa: CASRGGTGHEQYF

clone_size: few
v_call: TRBV20-1
cdr3_aa: CSAAPGAEDNEQFF

clone_size: few
v_call: TRBV6-1
cdr3_aa: CASIPQGSYEQYF

clone_size: -
v_call: TRBV7-9
cdr3_aa: CASTPDRVPYEQYF

clone_size: -
v_call: TRBV19
cdr3_aa: CASSTLQTVTEAFF

clone_size: medium-sized
v_call: TRBV20-1
cdr3_aa: CSASGTGRAPLHF

clone_size: few
v_call: TRBV6-1
cdr3_aa: CASQTFGTGELFF

clone_size: few
v_call: TRBV19
cdr3_aa: CASSISVGRETQYF

clone_size: -
v_call: TRBV18
cdr3_aa: CASSLGGQRNQPQHF

clone_size: -
v_call: TRBV6-1
cdr3_aa: CATEQAAGSYEQYF

clone_size: few
v_call: TRBV20-1
cdr3_aa: CSASPSSGNTIYF

clone_size: -
v_call: TRBV5-4
cdr3_aa: CASSSGRQQANYGYTF

clone_size: few
v_call: TRBV19
cdr3_aa: CASSRQGGNYGYTF

clone_size: few
v_call: TRBV12-3/TRBV12-4
cdr3_aa: CASSLGLWETQYF

clone_size: -
v_call: TRBV7-9
cdr3_aa: CASSLGSGYGYTF

clone_size: -
v_call: TRBV28
cdr3_aa: CASSLRETQYF

clone_size: -
v_call: TRBV5-4
cdr3_aa: CASSLEDRGPDTQYF

clone_size: few
v_call: TRBV30
cdr3_aa: CAWSDEISYGYTF

clone_size: -
v_call: TRBV6-4
cdr3_aa: CASSDSGLAGGNEQFF

clone_size: medium-sized
v_call: TRBV6-1
cdr3_aa: CASSEGWTEAFF